This T cell receptor (beta chain) was sequenced for a study of blood T cell repertoires in COVID-19. Sequencing used immunoSEQ multiplex PCR; TCRdb keeps in-frame clones, though not all of them. Among over 120,000 clones listed, around 82% were seen once. Looked up from germline, CDR1 is MDHEN and CDR2 is SYDVKM. The V and J ends lost 4 bases and 1 base, in that order; junction bases with no gene match: 4. This CDR3 is 15 amino acids long. The gene calls are TRBV28 and TRBJ2-5; 9 bases line up with TRBD1. The specimen sequenced was PBMCs or T cells enriched from blood (not recorded which). This TCR came from a woman aged 45-65 years who had recovered from COVID-19. The CDR3 sequence: CASSSGQGRQETQYF. CDR3 nucleotides: TGTGCCAGCAGTTCGGGACAGGGACGCCAAGAGACCCAGTACTTC.